The source of this T cell receptor beta chain is a study of CD8 T cells in ankylosing spondylitis. This clonotype was counted ten times or more. What it recognizes is unknown. TCRdb itself ran the 5' RACE reads through MiXCR, one entry per CDR3 protein. The table includes 800,000 to 900,000 distinct CDR3 sequences, approximately 12% detected once. Germline CDR1 SGHRS, CDR2 YFSETQ. V lost 7 bases to trimming and J lost 5 bases, with 13 bases between them. The CDR3 has 12 residues. Findings and caveats of the study: Researchers reportedly found disease-linked clones significantly enriched in matched ankylosing spondylitis synovial fluid. Relatively rare in peripheral blood, disease-linked clones were also CD8+. Reports of some motif variants in reactive arthritis synovial fluid and blood predate this one. Apparently characteristic of ankylosing spondylitis blood was a TCR beta motif (under ten highly homologous variants).

The sequenced sample was blood, either unsorted or a sorted T cell fraction (not recorded which). J is TRBJ2-7 and V is TRBV5-1, with D possibly called TRBD1 or TRBD2 (5 bases each). This clonotype was sampled from a male donor with ankylosing spondylitis. The CDR3 here is CASSGTVNEQYF. In nucleotides, the CDR3 is TGCGCCAGCTCGGGGACGGTGAACGAGCAGTACTTC.